Below are 2 T cell receptor beta chains sequenced from a single sample in a study of blood T cell repertoires in COVID-19. Sequencing used immunoSEQ multiplex PCR; TCRdb keeps in-frame clones, though not all of them. The data contain approximately 70,000 clones, around nine tenths of them singletons. The sample consisted of peripheral blood. These receptors all stem from an older woman with acute or convalescent COVID-19.

The chain links TRBV10-3 to TRBJ1-2; maybe TRBD1 (5 bases). The CDR3 has 14 amino acids. In germline, CDR1 is ENHRY, CDR2 SYGVKD. The V end lost 10 bases, the J end lost 2 bases, and 17 bases lay between the germline ends. The DNA of the CDR3 is TGTGCCACCGCTCCAGGGCTTGCCAACTATGGCTACACCTTC. Its translation is CATAPGLANYGYTF.

Here the CDR3 reads CASSPGATNEKLFF. CDR3 sequence (DNA): TGTGCCAGCAGCCCAGGGGCAACTAATGAAAAACTGTTTTTT. This chain joins TRBV7-9 and TRBJ1-4, with D possibly TRBD1 on 6 matching bases. V was pared by 5 bases and J by 0 bases, with 7 bases between. Per the germline V gene, CDR1 is SEHNR and CDR2 is FQNEAQ (reference sequence). CDR3 length: 14 amino acids.